This T cell receptor beta chain was sequenced in a study of OX40 agonist ivuxolimab in advanced cancers. At the level of the study: Given to patients was ivuxolimab, an agonistic anti-OX40 (CD134) antibody.

On this clone itself: Its antigen is not identified.

Whole-study results and caveats: Several nonresponders also turned out to have low normalized T-cell clonal expansion. Patients who responded partially at 0.1-3.0 mg/kg showed clonal expansion ranking among the lowest. Mean expanded clone counts were higher in CD8+ than CD4+ T cells.

Profiled with immunoSEQ multiplex PCR; TCRdb holds only in-frame clones, not every one. The sample holds about 64,000 clones, roughly four fifths seen once. The junction had 6 bases not matched to a gene; V was cut back by 6 bases and J by 2 bases. The CDR3 extends over 15 amino acids. CDR1 is SGHVS and CDR2 is FNYEAQ in the germline V gene. Specimen: CD4+ or CD8+ T cells sorted from blood, collected in a trial of the OX40 agonist ivuxolimab. The chain joins TRBV7-6 to TRBJ2-3; TRBD2 matches at 9 bases. The sequence was obtained from an adult with an advanced solid tumor such as melanoma, head and neck, liver or kidney cancer. The CDR3 is CASSYSGSPTDTQYF. The CDR3 nucleotides are TGTGCCAGCAGTTATAGCGGGAGCCCCACAGATACGCAGTATTTT.